The sample holds a few counts of the clone carrying this T cell receptor beta chain. Antigen: not known. TCR cDNA was made by 5'RACE template switching, adding a universal primer site and UMIs. Via MiXCR, TCRdb re-called the 5' RACE reads, giving one row per CDR3 protein. The sample has about 320,000 distinct CDR3 sequences; roughly 10% are singletons. This specimen comes from a study of T cells after yellow fever vaccination. In the study overall: SMART-Seq v4 Ultra Low Input served to prepare low-cell-number fractions. Study conclusions and caveats: Reappearance after the booster was observed for most primary-vaccination clones (around 95% CD4, roughly 90% CD8).

Germline V gives CDR1 MNHEY, CDR2 SVGEGT. The CDR3 totals 11 residues. V lost 7 bases, J lost 7 bases, and 10 bases lay in between. This clonotype originated in a man aged 18 to 35 who received the YFV17D yellow fever vaccine. The chain is built from TRBV6-2 or TRBV6-3 and TRBJ2-5, with a weak D call TRBD2 (5 bases). The sample consisted of CD4+ T cells sorted from PBMCs, taken 45 days after the yellow fever booster vaccination. CDR3 region: CASTGGRTQYF. CDR3 in DNA: TGTGCCAGCACCGGAGGCAGGACCCAGTACTTC.